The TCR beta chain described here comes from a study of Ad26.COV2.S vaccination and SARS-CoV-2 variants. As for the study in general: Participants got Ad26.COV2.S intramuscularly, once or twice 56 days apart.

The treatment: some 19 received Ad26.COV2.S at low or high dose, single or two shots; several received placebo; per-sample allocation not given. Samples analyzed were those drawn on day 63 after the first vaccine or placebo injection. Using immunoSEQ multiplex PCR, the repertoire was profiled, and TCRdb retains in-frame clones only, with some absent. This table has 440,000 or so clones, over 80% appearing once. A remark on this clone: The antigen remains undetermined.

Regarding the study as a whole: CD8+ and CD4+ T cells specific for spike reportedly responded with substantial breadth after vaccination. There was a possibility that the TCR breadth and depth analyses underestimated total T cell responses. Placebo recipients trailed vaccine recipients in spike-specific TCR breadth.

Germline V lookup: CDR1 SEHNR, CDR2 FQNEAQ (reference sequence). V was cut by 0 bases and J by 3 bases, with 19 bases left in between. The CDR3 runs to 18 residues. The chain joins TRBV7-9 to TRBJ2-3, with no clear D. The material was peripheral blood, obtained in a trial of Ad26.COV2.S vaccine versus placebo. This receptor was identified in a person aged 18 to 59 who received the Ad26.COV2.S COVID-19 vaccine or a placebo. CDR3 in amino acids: CASSLATAGLLITDTQYF. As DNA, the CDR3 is TGTGCCAGCAGCTTAGCGACGGCAGGCCTTCTTATTACAGATACGCAGTATTTT.